A selection of T cell receptor beta chains follows, all from one sample in a study of cytomegalovirus exposure and HLA in healthy donors. Assay: immunoSEQ multiplex PCR; the TCRdb copy retains only in-frame clones and omits some. The data contain 150,000 to 200,000 clones, under 85% of them singletons. Specimen: PBMCs. These receptors came from a human donor in good health. Each CDR3 is given with its conserved first and last residue. A D gene is named only where the DNA matches it firmly. Some rows mark clone size as missing; the rest say once, few, many or name a class of expanded clone.

D,J,length,size,V,DNA,CDR3
TRBD2,TRBJ2-3,15,.,TRBV7-6,TGTGCCAGCAGTTCAACTAGCGGTCCCACAGATACGCAGTATTTT,CASSSTSGPTDTQYF
.,TRBJ1-5,13,few,TRBV7-3,TGTGCCAGCAGCCCCGAAGGGAGCTGGCCCCAGCATTTT,CASSPEGSWPQHF
.,TRBJ1-6,13,.,TRBV14,TGTGCCAGCAGCACCGGGTGGGATTCACCCCTCCACTTT,CASSTGWDSPLHF
.,TRBJ1-4,14,.,TRBV19,TGTGCCAGTAGTAGGGGGCTAACTAATGAAAAACTGTTTTTT,CASSRGLTNEKLFF
.,TRBJ2-7,19,once,TRBV6-1,TGTGCCAGCAGTGATATAGCGGTCGCACCGGGACCATTTTCCTACGAGCAGTACTTC,CASSDIAVAPGPFSYEQYF
.,TRBJ1-3,15,.,TRBV7-9,TGTGCCAGCAGCCCCACAGGGACGTCTGGAAACACCATATATTTT,CASSPTGTSGNTIYF
.,TRBJ2-2,14,.,TRBV5-6,TGTGCCAACCAAGAAGGGGGTAACACCGGGGAGCTGTTTTTT,CANQEGGNTGELFF
.,TRBJ1-2,15,.,TRBV2,TGTGCCAGCAGGGACCGCGGGGGCCCGAGAGATGGCTACACCTTC,CASRDRGGPRDGYTF
TRBD1,TRBJ1-2,14,.,TRBV6-6,TGTGCCAGCAGTCGCCGACAGGGGATCTATGGCTACACCTTC,CASSRRQGIYGYTF
.,TRBJ1-1,16,.,TRBV19,TGTGCCAGTAGAATTAACCCGGGACTCCAGAACACTGAAGCTTTCTTT,CASRINPGLQNTEAFF
TRBD1,TRBJ1-5,15,few,TRBV4-1,TGCGCCAGCAGCCTAAACCGTCAGGGGGAAGAGCCCCAGCATTTT,CASSLNRQGEEPQHF
.,TRBJ1-4,15,.,TRBV2,TGTGCCAGCAGACCTAGACGGGGAACTAATGAAAAACTGTTTTTT,CASRPRRGTNEKLFF
.,TRBJ1-5,12,.,TRBV19,TGTGCCAGTACCCAGGGCAATCAGCCCCAGCATTTT,CASTQGNQPQHF
TRBD1,TRBJ2-7,12,.,TRBV29-1,TGCAGCGCTTACAGGGGCTCCTACGAGCAGTACTTC,CSAYRGSYEQYF
.,TRBJ1-6,13,.,TRBV19,TGTGCCAGTATCGGACAATATAATTCACCCCTCCACTTT,CASIGQYNSPLHF
TRBD2,TRBJ2-5,18,.,TRBV5-4,TGTGCCAGCAGCCCCTCCCCCCCCCTAGCGGCACTTCAAGAGACCCAGTACTTC,CASSPSPPLAALQETQYF
.,TRBJ2-1,16,few,TRBV5-1,TGCGCCAGCAGCTTGTATGGCAGTGCCTCCTACAATGAGCAGTTCTTC,CASSLYGSASYNEQFF
TRBD1,TRBJ2-3,16,.,TRBV27,TGTGCCAGCAGCCGAGGACAGGTCACTAGCACAGATACGCAGTATTTT,CASSRGQVTSTDTQYF
.,TRBJ1-2,15,once,TRBV29-1,TGCAGCGTTGAAGATCTTGGGCAGGGCAGGGGCGGCTACACCTTC,CSVEDLGQGRGGYTF
.,TRBJ1-1,16,.,TRBV5-1,TGCGCCAGCAGCTGGGGTTTCGGGGGGCGCGACACTGAAGCTTTCTTT,CASSWGFGGRDTEAFF
.,TRBJ1-1,13,.,TRBV2,TGTGCCAGCACAGGCCTGCAGACAGGTGAAGCTTTCTTT,CASTGLQTGEAFF
.,TRBJ1-1,15,.,TRBV7-8,TGTGCCAGCAGCTTAGCGGGGGGAGGGAACACTGAAGCTTTCTTT,CASSLAGGGNTEAFF
TRBD2,TRBJ2-1,15,.,TRBV27,TGTGCCAGCAGTAAACTAGCGGCCCAATACAATGAGCAGTTCTTC,CASSKLAAQYNEQFF
.,TRBJ1-5,15,.,TRBV7-8,TGTGCCAGCAGCCACAGGGTTTTTAGCAATCAGCCCCAGCATTTT,CASSHRVFSNQPQHF
.,TRBJ1-5,14,once,TRBV5-5,TGTGCCAGCAGCCAAGAGGGCCGGTTGGAGCCCCAGCATTTT,CASSQEGRLEPQHF
.,TRBJ2-5,15,.,TRBV30,TGTGCCTGGAGTGTATCCAGGGCACTCCAAGAGACCCAGTACTTC,CAWSVSRALQETQYF
.,TRBJ1-4,14,medium-sized,TRBV7-9,TGTGCCAGCAGCTTAGTACAGTCTAATGAAAAACTGTTTTTT,CASSLVQSNEKLFF
.,TRBJ1-1,13,.,TRBV7-8,TGTGCCAGCAGCAAACAGGTGGTAGGTGAAGCTTTCTTT,CASSKQVVGEAFF
.,TRBJ2-7,13,.,TRBV5-1,TGCGCCAGCAGCTCACAGACAACTTACGAGCAGTACTTC,CASSSQTTYEQYF
TRBD1,TRBJ1-2,15,.,TRBV27,TGTGCCAGCAGTCCATCAGGGGGCCGGGGGGATGGCTACACCTTC,CASSPSGGRGDGYTF
.,TRBJ1-1,11,once,TRBV6-1,TGTGCCAGTGCACTAGGCACTGAAGCTTTCTTT,CASALGTEAFF
.,TRBJ1-1,13,.,TRBV6-5,TGTGCCAGCAGTTACTCAGCGAACACTGAAGCTTTCTTT,CASSYSANTEAFF
TRBD1,TRBJ1-3,17,.,TRBV7-2,TGTGCCAGCAGCCCAGGGACAGGGGTGGCGGGGGGAAACACCATATATTTT,CASSPGTGVAGGNTIYF
.,TRBJ2-1,14,.,TRBV5-1,TGCGCCAGCAGCTTAGTGGACAGTCGTAATGAGCAGTTCTTC,CASSLVDSRNEQFF
TRBD2,TRBJ2-2,16,.,TRBV6-5,TGTGCCAGCAGTTACTCGAGCGGGGGGCCCACCGGGGAGCTGTTTTTT,CASSYSSGGPTGELFF
.,TRBJ2-1,15,.,TRBV5-7,TGTGCCAGCAGCTTGGAGACTAGCTCCTACAATGAGCAGTTCTTC,CASSLETSSYNEQFF
.,TRBJ2-1,13,.,TRBV11-3,TGTGCCAGCAGCTTAGAGTCTAGCGAGGAGCAGTTCTTC,CASSLESSEEQFF
.,TRBJ1-1,15,.,TRBV7-2,TGTGCCAGCAGCTTAGCGGCGGCAGCGGGCACTGAAGCTTTCTTT,CASSLAAAAGTEAFF
TRBD1,TRBJ1-4,15,.,TRBV5-6,TGTGCCAGCAGCTTTGAGGGACAGATGGATGAAAAACTGTTTTTT,CASSFEGQMDEKLFF
TRBD1,TRBJ2-1,15,.,TRBV5-1,TGCGCCAGCAGCCTGGGACAGGGTGCCTACAATGAGCAGTTCTTC,CASSLGQGAYNEQFF
TRBD1,TRBJ1-5,13,.,TRBV19,TGTGCCAGTAGTATGGACAGGGAACGGCCCCAGCATTTT,CASSMDRERPQHF
.,TRBJ2-7,13,.,TRBV27,TGTGCCAGCAGTTTATCCGGGGGCTACGAGCAGTACTTC,CASSLSGGYEQYF